This T cell receptor beta chain was documented in a study of early T cells in non-severe SARS-CoV-2 infection. Whole-study context: Sequencing was performed on bulk RNA from unsorted whole blood, leaving chains unpaired.

Separate cDNA molecules each had unique molecular identifiers attached to them. TCRdb called the 5' RACE reads again in MiXCR, with one record for every CDR3 protein. The table shows roughly 41,000 distinct CDR3 sequences, with more than 4.5% occurring only once. This clonotype was observed many times. Its antigen remains unknown. The germline V gene encodes CDR1 DFQATT and CDR2 SNEGSKA (reference sequence). Trimming removed 6 bases from V and 5 bases from J; junction bases left unmatched: 10. The CDR3 covers 16 residues. Regarding the study as a whole: VDJdb matching, biased toward anti-spike CD8 responses, missed private and CD4 specificities.

V usage is TRBV20-1 and J usage is TRBJ2-1; TRBD2 agrees at 13 bases. The material sequenced was whole blood, taken at baseline. The source of this sequence is an adult who was a healthcare worker with PCR-confirmed SARS-CoV-2 infection or an uninfected control (not recorded which). This CDR3 reads CSANRPGLAGNNEQFF. DNA of the CDR3: TGCAGTGCCAATCGACCGGGACTAGCGGGAAACAATGAGCAGTTCTTC.